What follows are 9 T cell receptor beta chains derived from one specimen sequenced in a study of shared clonotypes between healthy human individuals. Cells designated naive CD8 were CD45RO-negative and were positively selected for CCR7, with terminally differentiated effector memory CD45RA+ cells excluded. The method was immunoSEQ multiplex PCR; TCRdb's version includes in-frame clones alone and lacks a portion of them. The sample consists of about 2.2 million clones, more than 85% of them appearing once. Input material: naive CD8+ T cells from PBMCs. These receptors all come from a man in his late teens or twenties in good health. Some clones in this sample may be carry-over from other donors' samples.

The gene calls are TRBV7-9 and TRBJ2-5; 13 bases are a match to TRBD2. V lost 3 bases and J lost 5; bases outside the gene matches: 9. There are 17 residues in the CDR3. Per germline, CDR1 SEHNR and CDR2 FQNEAQ (reference sequence). CDR3 sequence (DNA): TGTGCCAGCAGCTTGTTCCGGACTAGCGGGAGTCGGGAGACCCAGTACTTC. As protein: CASSLFRTSGSRETQYF.

V gene TRBV27 combines with J gene TRBJ1-5; possibly TRBD1 for D (6 bases). CDR3 length: 15 residues. Germline-derived CDR1 and CDR2 are MNHEY and SMNVEV (reference sequence). The V and J ends lost 3 bases and 4 bases respectively, with 13 bases between them. The CDR3 DNA is TGTGCCAGCAGTTTTGCCAGGGGAGCAAATCAGCCCCAGCATTTT. It translates to CASSFARGANQPQHF.

This chain uses TRBV27 with TRBJ2-7; D gene uncertain. The CDR3 has 13 residues. Germline V gene data show CDR1 as MNHEY and CDR2 as SMNVEV (reference sequence). Trimming left V 5 bases short and J 5 bases short, with 13 bases between. CDR3 in amino acids: CASSKSPRNEQYF. CDR3 DNA sequence: TGTGCCAGCAGTAAATCCCCCAGAAACGAGCAGTACTTC.

The rearrangement uses TRBV2 and TRBJ2-1; unclear D gene. CDR3 length: 12 amino acids. V was shortened by 9 bases and J by 5 bases, with 11 bases between the two germline ends. Germline CDR1 reads SNHLY; CDR2 reads FYNNEI. The CDR3 spells CASLGRHNEQFF. The DNA of the CDR3 is TGTGCCAGTCTTGGACGTCACAATGAGCAGTTCTTC.

The chain couples TRBV29-1 to TRBJ1-3, with 9 nucleotides matching TRBD1. The length of the CDR3 is 16 residues. CDR1 is SQVTM, CDR2 ANQGSEA, per germline. After removal of 6 bases from V and 3 bases from J, the junction contained 12 bases not matched to a gene. The CDR3 region is CSVAGLPGQGGNTIYF. CDR3 nucleotide sequence: TGCAGCGTCGCGGGACTCCCGGGACAGGGTGGAAACACCATATATTTT.

The count of this clone is one. Other DNA sequences from this sample encode an identical CDR3 as well. The rearrangement uses TRBV6-5 and TRBJ2-1; 9 nucleotides line up with TRBD2. Germline loops: CDR1 MNHEY, CDR2 SVGAGI. V shed 4 bases, J shed 4 bases, and the junction held 2 bases outside the gene matches. The CDR3 totals 14 residues. CDR3 amino acids: CASSLAGGYNEQFF. CDR3 DNA sequence: TGTGCCAGCAGTTTGGCGGGAGGGTACAATGAGCAGTTCTTC.

The rearrangement joins TRBV10-3 to TRBJ2-7; 8 positions agree with TRBD1. The CDR3 runs 13 residues. Germline trimming cut 10 bases from V and 7 bases from J; bases unmatched to any gene: 12. Germline V gene lookup returns CDR1 ENHRY and CDR2 SYGVKD. The chain's CDR3 is CATRDRSLEEQYF. DNA of the CDR3: TGTGCCACCCGGGACAGGTCCTTAGAAGAGCAGTACTTC.

The chain is built from TRBV29-1 and TRBJ2-7; 9 bases map to TRBD1. V lost 6 bases, J lost 5 bases, and 11 bases stayed unmatched. Germline lookup yields CDR1 SQVTM and CDR2 ANQGSEA. The CDR3 runs to 14 residues. The CDR3 loop is CSVGFGQGSDEQYF. The CDR3 DNA follows: TGCAGCGTGGGGTTTGGACAGGGGTCGGACGAGCAGTACTTC.

The J gene is TRBJ2-2, the V gene TRBV27; TRBD2 matches at 12 bases. Germline V gives CDR1 MNHEY, CDR2 SMNVEV (reference sequence). The V gene end was trimmed by 6 bases and the J gene end by 6 bases; junction bases not matched to a gene: 11. The CDR3 totals 17 residues. The CDR3 DNA follows: TGTGCCAGCAGCTCCCCGGGGCTAGCGGGGGGGGCCGGGGAGCTGTTTTTT. Its translation: CASSSPGLAGGAGELFF.